The 13 T cell receptor beta chains below come from one sample, sequenced in a study of blood T cell repertoires in COVID-19. Clones were sequenced by immunoSEQ multiplex PCR, and TCRdb holds only the in-frame ones, with some missing. Of some 260,000 clones listed, 88% are singletons. Sequencing was performed on peripheral blood. The receptors originated from a woman in her 30s with COVID-19, enrolled during active disease.

The chain uses TRBV6-6 and TRBJ2-1; perhaps TRBD1 as D (5 bases). The germline CDR1 and CDR2 sequences are MNHNY and SVGAGI (reference sequence). There are 15 residues in the CDR3. V lost 3 bases to trimming and J lost 0 bases, with 9 bases between them. The CDR3 loop is CASSYGAASYNEQFF. The CDR3 DNA is TGTGCCAGCAGTTATGGGGCAGCCTCCTACAATGAGCAGTTCTTC.

This clone has more than one count but fewer than ten. The J gene is TRBJ2-7, the V gene TRBV10-1, with 9 bases identical to TRBD1. V shed 1 base and J 3 bases; nucleotides not matched to a gene: 4. Germline lookup yields CDR1 WNHNN and CDR2 SYGVQD (reference sequence). This CDR3 is 15 amino acids long. The CDR3 sequence is CASSEWTGAGYEQYF. The CDR3 DNA reads TGCGCCAGCAGTGAGTGGACAGGGGCGGGCTACGAGCAGTACTTC.

The V call is TRBV4-1, the J call TRBJ1-2; 9 bases line up with TRBD1. This CDR3 is built from 16 residues. V gave up 3 bases and J gave up 6 bases; unmatched junction bases: 11. Germline CDR1 reads MGHRA; CDR2 reads YSYEKL. The CDR3 sequence: CASSQPTGQGYHGYTF. The DNA for the CDR3 is TGCGCCAGCAGCCAGCCGACGGGACAGGGTTACCATGGCTACACCTTC.

The table lists this clone with a few counts. The CDR3 coding sequence is TGTGCCAGTAGGCCGGGGACAGGGTACTTTGAGCAGTTCTTC. This encodes CASRPGTGYFEQFF. V usage is TRBV19 and J usage is TRBJ2-1, with 9 bases aligning to TRBD1. CDR1 and CDR2 (germline): LNHDA, SQIVND (reference sequence). The CDR3 runs to 14 residues. V was clipped by 6 bases and J by 9 bases; unmatched bases: 9.

The J gene is TRBJ2-1, the V gene TRBV10-3; 10 bases line up with TRBD2. Trimming at V came to 3 bases and at J to 0 bases, leaving 14 bases not matched to a gene. The CDR3 covers 20 residues. The germline V gene encodes CDR1 ENHRY and CDR2 SYGVKD. This CDR3 is CAISDPASGGPRSSYNEQFF. As DNA, the CDR3 is TGTGCCATCAGTGACCCCGCTAGCGGGGGCCCCCGGAGCTCCTACAATGAGCAGTTCTTC.

This sequence joins TRBV7-9 and TRBJ2-7; 9 bases are a match to TRBD1. Germline V gives CDR1 SEHNR, CDR2 FQNEAQ (reference sequence). The CDR3 sequence is 15 residues long. The ends lost 2 bases at V and 5 bases at J; junction bases unmatched: 7. CDR3 DNA: TGTGCCAGCAGCTTATCGCACAGGGGGCGGGACGAGCAGTACTTC. Encoded protein: CASSLSHRGRDEQYF.

The chain links TRBV29-1 to TRBJ1-1; D not certain. Per the germline V gene, CDR1 is SQVTM and CDR2 is ANQGSEA. The CDR3 contains 14 residues. V dropped 2 bases and J dropped 6 bases, with 16 bases sitting between them. The chain's CDR3 is CSVELQKNPPEAFF. In DNA form, the CDR3 reads TGCAGCGTTGAACTGCAGAAAAATCCCCCTGAAGCTTTCTTT. The full variable domain, with the rest looked up from reference TRBV29-1 and TRBJ1-1, is SAVISQKPSRDICQRGTSLTIQCQVDSQVTMMFWYRQQPGQSLTLIATANQGSEATYESGFVIDKFPISRPNLTFSTLTVSNMSPEDSSIYLCSVELQKNPPEAFFGQGTRLTVV.

The V call is TRBV7-9, the J call TRBJ2-1; D is possibly TRBD1 (7 bases). Per the germline V gene, CDR1 is SEHNR and CDR2 is FQNEAQ (reference sequence). There are 14 residues in the CDR3. Trimming left V 0 bases short and J 7 bases short, with 10 bases between. The CDR3 bases are TGTGCCAGCAGCTTAGCGACAGGGAGGAATGAGCAGTTCTTC. It codes for CASSLATGRNEQFF.

The chain links TRBV11-2 to TRBJ2-7, with TRBD2 identical over 7 bases. CDR1 is SGHAT, CDR2 FQNNGV, per germline. J lost 6 bases, V lost 2 bases, and 19 bases had no gene match. The CDR3 has 18 amino acids. CDR3 nucleotides: TGTGCCAGCAGCTTACGCCGGAGCGGGACGGACAATGGAGCCGAGCAGTACTTC. Amino acid sequence: CASSLRRSGTDNGAEQYF.

A single count supports this clone. The chain recombines TRBV14 with TRBJ2-1, with 7 bases matching TRBD1. V lost 5 bases, J lost 3 bases, and 7 bases stayed unmatched. The CDR3 loop spans 15 amino acids. Germline CDR1 and CDR2: SGHDN and FVKESK. The CDR3 region is CASSGLGQNYNEQFF. As DNA, the CDR3 is TGTGCCAGCAGCGGTTTGGGACAGAACTACAATGAGCAGTTCTTC.

The J gene is TRBJ2-7, the V gene TRBV25-1; TRBD1 matches at 12 bases. Germline V gene sequence: CDR1 MGHDK, CDR2 SYGVNS. Losses at the gene ends were 2 bases for V and 9 bases for J; bases not matched to a gene: 8. The CDR3 covers 15 residues. In nucleotides, the CDR3 is TGTGCCAGCAGTGAACCCTCCGGGACAGGGGGCTTGCAGTACTTC. Translating gives CASSEPSGTGGLQYF.

The chain combines TRBV6-5 with TRBJ1-6; TRBD1 is a possible D gene (5 bases). In germline, CDR1 is MNHEY, CDR2 SVGAGI. The CDR3 is 13 amino acids. V was cut by 2 bases and J by 7 bases, with 6 bases left in between. In nucleotides, the CDR3 is TGTGCCAGCAGTTACGACAGCAATTCACCCCTCCACTTT. Its protein product is CASSYDSNSPLHF.

The chain recombines TRBV2 with TRBJ1-1; tentatively, D is TRBD1 (5 bases). V lost 2 bases and J 4 bases, leaving 11 bases between the germline ends. This CDR3 has 14 residues. CDR1 SNHLY and CDR2 FYNNEI come from the germline V gene. The CDR3 nucleotides are TGTGCCAGCAGTGAATCCTGGGGCGGCACTGAAGCTTTCTTT. This gives the protein CASSESWGGTEAFF.